This TCR beta chain was identified in a study of T cells in localized non-small cell lung cancer. Measured with immunoSEQ multiplex PCR; TCRdb has only the in-frame clones, and not every one. The table lists roughly 33,000 clones, roughly 88% of them singletons. Germline lookup yields CDR1 SGHNT and CDR2 YYREEE (reference sequence). V lost 5 bases, J lost 4 bases, and 9 bases lay in between. The CDR3 runs to 13 residues. This clonotype originated in a man aged 40 to 70 with stage I lung adenocarcinoma. Source: peripheral blood, taken before any cancer treatment. The chain couples TRBV5-4 to TRBJ2-2; possible D gene TRBD2, 6 bases. CDR3 loop: CASSGGTTGELFF. CDR3 DNA sequence: TGTGCCAGCAGTGGAGGGACCACCGGGGAGCTGTTTTTT.